Reported below is one T cell receptor (beta chain). TCRdb's table, derived via immunoSEQ multiplex PCR, lists solely in-frame clones and lacks some. Among some 320,000 clones listed, 90% were seen once. Adults between roughly 18 and 90 years of age took part from 20 to 25 US areas. Each participant's cohort was designated according to participant-reported clinical history. These data belong to a study of blood T cell repertoires in COVID-19. Study context: Some COVID-19 samples were acute and others convalescent; all came from the United States, Italy and Spain.

The CDR3 has 15 residues. Germline trimming cut 3 bases from V and 5 bases from J; bases unmatched to any gene: 9. The germline V gene encodes CDR1 ENHRY and CDR2 SYGVKD. The gene calls are TRBV10-3 and TRBJ1-2, with 7 nucleotides matching TRBD1. Sequencing was carried out using PBMCs or T cells enriched from blood (not recorded which). The receptor was isolated from a man aged 60 to 69 who had recovered from COVID-19. CDR3 in DNA: TGTGCCATCAGTGAAACCCCACAGGGGACTTATGGCTACACCTTC. The encoded protein is CAISETPQGTYGYTF.